This is a list of T cell receptor beta chains from one sample in a study of T-cell reconstitution after alpha-beta-depleted transplantation in children. One entry per CDR3 protein, called by TCRdb with MiXCR from the PCR reads. Of 200,000 to 300,000 distinct CDR3 sequences listed, 20% to 30% were seen once; the top ten hold around 4.8%. The source material was PBMCs, mostly from graft donor cells, sampled 360 days after TCRalphabeta/CD19-depleted stem cell transplant. The receptors derive from a female patient aged 2 to 10 who had a stem cell transplant for congenital amegakaryocytic thrombocytopenia, so the T cells may come from the graft donor. CDR3s include the opening cysteine and the closing phenylalanine or tryptophan. Each record gives: J gene, V gene, D gene, clone size, CDR3 DNA, CDR3 protein. The D gene is left open where the match is weak. Expanded clones are given a class, and other clones once, few, many or no size at all.

j_gene: TRBJ1-6
v_gene: TRBV2
d_gene: -
abundance: -
CDR3nt: TGTGCCAGCAAGTCGTCGGGCCCCTATAATTCACCCCTCCACTTT
CDR3aa: CASKSSGPYNSPLHF

j_gene: TRBJ2-7
v_gene: TRBV14
d_gene: -
abundance: few
CDR3nt: TGTGCCAGCAGCGGCCGACTGGTCGGTTACGAGCAGTACTTC
CDR3aa: CASSGRLVGYEQYF

j_gene: TRBJ2-7
v_gene: TRBV7-9
d_gene: TRBD1
abundance: -
CDR3nt: TGTGCCAGCAGTAACAGGGGCAGCTACGAGCAGTACTTC
CDR3aa: CASSNRGSYEQYF

j_gene: TRBJ2-3
v_gene: TRBV4-3
d_gene: TRBD2
abundance: -
CDR3nt: TGCGCCAGCAGCCAAGATGTTAGCGGGAGTTGGACAGATACGCAGTATTTT
CDR3aa: CASSQDVSGSWTDTQYF

j_gene: TRBJ2-7
v_gene: TRBV28
d_gene: -
abundance: few
CDR3nt: TGTGCCAGCAGTTTCCCGACTGGGGACTCCCAGTACTTC
CDR3aa: CASSFPTGDSQYF

j_gene: TRBJ2-2
v_gene: TRBV5-4
d_gene: -
abundance: many
CDR3nt: TGTGCCAGCAGCTACATGGGGGGGGCATGGAACACCGGGGAGCTGTTTTTT
CDR3aa: CASSYMGGAWNTGELFF

j_gene: TRBJ1-6
v_gene: TRBV5-1
d_gene: -
abundance: -
CDR3nt: TGCGCCAGCAGTCTTTACCGACGGGATAATTCACCCCTCCACTTT
CDR3aa: CASSLYRRDNSPLHF

j_gene: TRBJ2-7
v_gene: TRBV10-3
d_gene: TRBD2
abundance: -
CDR3nt: TGTGCCACCCACGGGACTAGCTCCAACGAGCAGTACTTC
CDR3aa: CATHGTSSNEQYF

j_gene: TRBJ2-5
v_gene: TRBV3-1
d_gene: -
abundance: few
CDR3nt: TGTGCCAGCAGCCAGGTAGACGGACAAGAGACCCAGTACTTC
CDR3aa: CASSQVDGQETQYF

j_gene: TRBJ2-7
v_gene: TRBV12-3/TRBV12-4
d_gene: -
abundance: -
CDR3nt: TGTGCCAGCAGCGCGATCAGCGGCCGATCTACTTACGAGCAGTACTTC
CDR3aa: CASSAISGRSTYEQYF

j_gene: TRBJ2-2
v_gene: TRBV9
d_gene: -
abundance: -
CDR3nt: TGTGCCAGCAGCGTAGTACCCGGGAACACCGGGGAGCTGTTTTTT
CDR3aa: CASSVVPGNTGELFF

j_gene: TRBJ2-7
v_gene: TRBV10-3
d_gene: -
abundance: -
CDR3nt: TGTGCCGCTTCGAGGGTAGGGCCCTACGAGCAGTACTTC
CDR3aa: CAASRVGPYEQYF

j_gene: TRBJ1-4
v_gene: TRBV20-1
d_gene: -
abundance: -
CDR3nt: TGCAGTGCCACGACATCCTCTAATGAAAAACTGTTTTTT
CDR3aa: CSATTSSNEKLFF

j_gene: TRBJ1-4
v_gene: TRBV20-1
d_gene: -
abundance: -
CDR3nt: TGCAGTGCTAGGGGGCTGGGGGCAACTAATGAAAAACTGTTTTTT
CDR3aa: CSARGLGATNEKLFF

j_gene: TRBJ2-6
v_gene: TRBV12-3/TRBV12-4
d_gene: -
abundance: -
CDR3nt: TGTGCCAGCAGTCCTCTGACTCAGGTTAGAGACTCTGGGGCCAACGTCCTGACTTTC
CDR3aa: CASSPLTQVRDSGANVLTF

j_gene: TRBJ2-5
v_gene: TRBV29-1
d_gene: -
abundance: few
CDR3nt: TGCAGCGTTGGGCAGGGAAGTCAAGAGACCCAGTACTTC
CDR3aa: CSVGQGSQETQYF

j_gene: TRBJ2-5
v_gene: TRBV12-3/TRBV12-4
d_gene: -
abundance: -
CDR3nt: TGTGCCAGCAGCCGAAGAGAGATGACCCAGTACTTC
CDR3aa: CASSRREMTQYF

j_gene: TRBJ1-1
v_gene: TRBV5-1
d_gene: -
abundance: -
CDR3nt: TGCGCCAGCAGCTTCACCGGGACCACTAGGCTGAACACTGAAGCTTTCTTT
CDR3aa: CASSFTGTTRLNTEAFF

j_gene: TRBJ2-7
v_gene: TRBV29-1
d_gene: TRBD2
abundance: few
CDR3nt: TGCAGCGTTGAAGATCAGGCGGGAGAGGCCGAGCAGTACTTC
CDR3aa: CSVEDQAGEAEQYF

j_gene: TRBJ2-3
v_gene: TRBV28
d_gene: -
abundance: many
CDR3nt: TGTGCCAGCAGCCCAGGGGTCGGGACATTCACAGATACGCAGTATTTT
CDR3aa: CASSPGVGTFTDTQYF

j_gene: TRBJ1-1
v_gene: TRBV12-3/TRBV12-4
d_gene: -
abundance: few
CDR3nt: TGTGCCAGCAGCGGGGGAAACACTGAAGCTTTCTTT
CDR3aa: CASSGGNTEAFF

j_gene: TRBJ2-1
v_gene: TRBV20-1
d_gene: TRBD2
abundance: -
CDR3nt: TGCAGTGCTAGAGCCACTAGCGACTACAATGAGCAGTTCTTC
CDR3aa: CSARATSDYNEQFF

j_gene: TRBJ1-2
v_gene: TRBV24-1
d_gene: -
abundance: few
CDR3nt: TGTGCCACCAGTAGGGCGTCCAACTATGGCTACACCTTC
CDR3aa: CATSRASNYGYTF

j_gene: TRBJ2-1
v_gene: TRBV10-3
d_gene: -
abundance: many
CDR3nt: TGTGCCATCAGTGACTACAATGAGCAGTTCTTC
CDR3aa: CAISDYNEQFF

j_gene: TRBJ2-3
v_gene: TRBV4-2
d_gene: -
abundance: many
CDR3nt: TGTGCCAGCAGCCAAGGCCTTGGAGGTACGCAGTATTTT
CDR3aa: CASSQGLGGTQYF

j_gene: TRBJ2-2
v_gene: TRBV5-1
d_gene: -
abundance: few
CDR3nt: TGCGCCAGCAGCTTGGGACTCGACACCGGGGAGCTGTTTTTT
CDR3aa: CASSLGLDTGELFF

j_gene: TRBJ2-5
v_gene: TRBV7-9
d_gene: -
abundance: -
CDR3nt: TGTGCCAGCATCTCCTTCGGGGAAGAGACCCAGTACTTC
CDR3aa: CASISFGEETQYF

j_gene: TRBJ2-5
v_gene: TRBV25-1
d_gene: -
abundance: -
CDR3nt: TGTGCCAGCAGTGACCGTAAGGGGGAGACCCAGTACTTC
CDR3aa: CASSDRKGETQYF

j_gene: TRBJ2-5
v_gene: TRBV15
d_gene: -
abundance: -
CDR3nt: TGTGCCACCAGCACGCCTGGGGGGGGCAAAGAGACCCAGTACTTC
CDR3aa: CATSTPGGGKETQYF

j_gene: TRBJ2-7
v_gene: TRBV29-1
d_gene: TRBD1
abundance: many
CDR3nt: TGCAGCGCGAACGCAGGGGGCTACGAGCAGTACTTC
CDR3aa: CSANAGGYEQYF

j_gene: TRBJ1-5
v_gene: TRBV3-1
d_gene: -
abundance: few
CDR3nt: TGTGCCAGCAGCCATAACAATCAGCCCCAGCATTTT
CDR3aa: CASSHNNQPQHF

j_gene: TRBJ2-7
v_gene: TRBV4-1
d_gene: TRBD2
abundance: -
CDR3nt: TGCGCCAGCAGCCAAGTTCCGGGACCGGGACTAGCAAGGGGAATGTACTTC
CDR3aa: CASSQVPGPGLARGMYF

j_gene: TRBJ1-6
v_gene: TRBV20-1
d_gene: -
abundance: -
CDR3nt: TGCAGTGCTAGAACACTTCAGCTTTCACCCCTCCACTTT
CDR3aa: CSARTLQLSPLHF

j_gene: TRBJ2-1
v_gene: TRBV20-1
d_gene: -
abundance: -
CDR3nt: TGCAGTGCTAGAGATTCGAGGGTCTTAGGGCAGTTCTTC
CDR3aa: CSARDSRVLGQFF

j_gene: TRBJ2-1
v_gene: TRBV6-1
d_gene: -
abundance: few
CDR3nt: TGTGCCAGCAGTAGTCGTGGGGCCCACTACAATGAGCAGTTCTTC
CDR3aa: CASSSRGAHYNEQFF

j_gene: TRBJ2-7
v_gene: TRBV5-1
d_gene: -
abundance: few
CDR3nt: TGCGCCAGCAGCTACGGGGTTTGGACTACGGGGGACGTTTACGAGCAGTACTTC
CDR3aa: CASSYGVWTTGDVYEQYF

j_gene: TRBJ2-2
v_gene: TRBV29-1
d_gene: TRBD1
abundance: -
CDR3nt: TGCAGCGTTGAAACGGACGTCAGGGGGCACGGCACCGGGGAGCTGTTTTTT
CDR3aa: CSVETDVRGHGTGELFF

j_gene: TRBJ2-2
v_gene: TRBV20-1
d_gene: -
abundance: few
CDR3nt: TGCAGTGCTAGAGGTGTAGCGTCCGGCGGGGAGCTGTTTTTT
CDR3aa: CSARGVASGGELFF

j_gene: TRBJ2-6
v_gene: TRBV11-1
d_gene: -
abundance: -
CDR3nt: TGTGCCAGCAGCGAGGGCCCAGGGGCTGGGGCCAACGTCCTGACTTTC
CDR3aa: CASSEGPGAGANVLTF

j_gene: TRBJ2-5
v_gene: TRBV13
d_gene: -
abundance: many
CDR3nt: TGTGCCAGCAGCTTAGCCCCTCGGGGGTCGGAGACCCAGTACTTC
CDR3aa: CASSLAPRGSETQYF

j_gene: TRBJ2-5
v_gene: TRBV21-1
d_gene: -
abundance: -
CDR3nt: TGTGCCAGCAGCAAAGCGAGGTATCGGGACAGGCAACAAGAGACCCAGTACTTC
CDR3aa: CASSKARYRDRQQETQYF

j_gene: TRBJ2-2
v_gene: TRBV5-1
d_gene: -
abundance: -
CDR3nt: TGCGCCAGCAGCCCGGACACTTACACCGGGGAGCTGTTTTTT
CDR3aa: CASSPDTYTGELFF

j_gene: TRBJ1-2
v_gene: TRBV6-2/TRBV6-3
d_gene: TRBD1
abundance: -
CDR3nt: TGTGCCAGCAGAGGACAGGCCAATGTGCGCTACACCTTC
CDR3aa: CASRGQANVRYTF

j_gene: TRBJ1-2
v_gene: TRBV28
d_gene: -
abundance: -
CDR3nt: TGTGCCAGCAGTCCGGTGCGGGGGCAGGGCTATGGCTACACCTTC
CDR3aa: CASSPVRGQGYGYTF

j_gene: TRBJ2-7
v_gene: TRBV18
d_gene: -
abundance: many
CDR3nt: TGTGCCAGCTCACCGCAGGGAACAAACTACGAGCAGTACTTC
CDR3aa: CASSPQGTNYEQYF

j_gene: TRBJ1-3
v_gene: TRBV6-5
d_gene: -
abundance: -
CDR3nt: TGTGCCAGCAGTTACCTTGAGGGGTTCTCTGGAAACACCATATATTTT
CDR3aa: CASSYLEGFSGNTIYF

j_gene: TRBJ1-1
v_gene: TRBV5-1
d_gene: -
abundance: few
CDR3nt: TGCGCCAGCAGGTCTACAGTCTCCGGAGCTGAAGCTTTCTTT
CDR3aa: CASRSTVSGAEAFF

j_gene: TRBJ1-1
v_gene: TRBV29-1
d_gene: -
abundance: -
CDR3nt: TGCAGCGGTACACAGGTACTGAACACTGAAGCTTTCTTT
CDR3aa: CSGTQVLNTEAFF